These 8 T cell receptor beta chains share one sample of origin, sequenced in a study of shared clonotypes between healthy human individuals. Profiling relied on immunoSEQ multiplex PCR, and the TCRdb table lists in-frame clones only, not all of them. The sample includes 450,000 to 500,000 clones, less than 80% of them seen just once. The sequenced sample consisted of PBMCs. These receptors all stem from a woman between 35 and 50 years old in good health. Some clones in this sample may be carry-over from other donors' samples.

V and J are TRBV5-1 and TRBJ1-2; 8 bases are shared with TRBD1. V gave up 2 bases and J gave up 7 bases; unmatched junction bases: 4. CDR1 SGHRS and CDR2 YFSETQ come from the germline V gene. This CDR3 is built from 13 residues. This chain's CDR3 is CASSFGQGAGYTF. The CDR3 DNA reads as TGCGCCAGCAGCTTCGGTCAGGGGGCTGGCTACACCTTC. Filled out from reference TRBV5-1 and TRBJ1-2, the complete variable domain reads KAGVTQTPRYLIKTRGQQVTLSCSPISGHRSVSWYQQTPGQGLQFLFEYFSETQRNKGNFPGRFSGRQFSNSRSEMNVSTLELGDSALYLCASSFGQGAGYTFGSGTRLTVV.

The chain uses TRBV19 and TRBJ1-2, with TRBD1 as a possible D gene (6 bases). The CDR3 covers 13 residues. Trimming removed 5 bases at V and 2 bases at J, with 9 bases between. CDR1 and CDR2 from the germline V gene are LNHDA and SQIVND (reference sequence). The CDR3 here is CASSVQGNYGYTF. Here the CDR3 DNA reads TGTGCCAGTAGTGTACAGGGAAACTATGGCTACACCTTC. The full variable domain, rest sourced from reference TRBV19 and TRBJ1-2, is DGGITQSPKYLFRKEGQNVTLSCEQNLNHDAMYWYRQDPGQGLRLIYYSQIVNDFQKGDIAEGYSVSREKKESFPLTVTSAQKNPTAFYLCASSVQGNYGYTFGSGTRLTVV.

V gene TRBV4-2 combines with J gene TRBJ2-5; D tentatively fits TRBD1 or TRBD2 (6 bases each). V gave up 2 bases and J gave up 1 base, with 14 bases separating them. Germline V CDR1 and CDR2: LGHNA, YNFKEQ. The length of the CDR3 is 16 residues. The CDR3 nucleotides are TGTGCCAGCAGCCAAACAGGGAGGCTGGCCCAAGAGACCCAGTACTTC. Amino acid sequence: CASSQTGRLAQETQYF.

Only one count was recorded for this clone. This sequence joins TRBV5-6 and TRBJ2-7; D uncertain. V was cut by 4 bases and J by 5 bases, with 7 bases left in between. The CDR3 contains 11 residues. The germline CDR1 and CDR2 sequences are SGHDT and YYEEEE. CDR3 residues: CASSTLDEQYF. In nucleotides, the CDR3 is TGTGCCAGCAGCACCCTAGACGAGCAGTACTTC. The full variable domain, its missing parts supplied by reference TRBV5-6 and TRBJ2-7, is DAGVTQSPTHLIKTRGQQVTLRCSPKSGHDTVSWYQQALGQGPQFIFQYYEEEERQRGNFPDRFSGHQFPNYSSELNVNALLLGDSALYLCASSTLDEQYFGPGTRLTVT.

The chain links TRBV7-9 to TRBJ2-7; TRBD2 aligns across 8 bases. V gave up 2 bases and J gave up 6 bases; unmatched junction bases: 6. The length of the CDR3 is 14 residues. The V gene's germline CDR1 is SEHNR and CDR2 FQNEAQ (reference sequence). CDR3 loop: CASSLSGGRGEQYF. CDR3 DNA: TGTGCCAGCAGCTTAAGCGGGGGCAGGGGCGAGCAGTACTTC.

The V gene is TRBV28, the J gene TRBJ2-3; 7 bases match TRBD2. The CDR3 sequence is 13 residues long. The J segment lost 2 bases and the V segment lost 7 bases, leaving 3 bases of the junction unmatched. Germline-derived CDR1 and CDR2 are MDHEN and SYDVKM. CDR3 in amino acids: CASNQRDTDTQYF. CDR3 DNA: TGTGCCAGCAATCAGCGGGACACAGATACGCAGTATTTT. The full variable domain, rest sourced from reference TRBV28 and TRBJ2-3, is DVKVTQSSRYLVKRTGEKVFLECVQDMDHENMFWYRQDPGLGLRLIYFSYDVKMKEKGDIPEGYSVSREKKERFSLILESASTNQTSMYLCASNQRDTDTQYFGPGTRLTVL.

The CDR3 nucleotides are TGTGCCAGCAGTTCCGACAGGGGTGAGACCCAGTACTTC. Residues: CASSSDRGETQYF. The V gene is TRBV27, the J gene TRBJ2-5; 8 bases are shared with TRBD1. The trim removed 4 bases at V and 5 bases at J, leaving 3 bases unmatched. From germline, CDR1 is MNHEY and CDR2 SMNVEV (reference sequence). CDR3 length equals 13 residues.

CDR3 in amino acids: CASSRGLTGVTTGELFF. The CDR3 DNA is TGTGCCAGCAGTCGGGGCTTAACAGGGGTTACTACCGGGGAGCTGTTTTTT. The genes are TRBV28 and TRBJ2-2; 7 bases map to TRBD1. V lost 5 bases to trimming and J lost 5 bases; unmatched junction nucleotides: 14. This CDR3 spans 17 amino acids. Germline CDR1 MDHEN, CDR2 SYDVKM.